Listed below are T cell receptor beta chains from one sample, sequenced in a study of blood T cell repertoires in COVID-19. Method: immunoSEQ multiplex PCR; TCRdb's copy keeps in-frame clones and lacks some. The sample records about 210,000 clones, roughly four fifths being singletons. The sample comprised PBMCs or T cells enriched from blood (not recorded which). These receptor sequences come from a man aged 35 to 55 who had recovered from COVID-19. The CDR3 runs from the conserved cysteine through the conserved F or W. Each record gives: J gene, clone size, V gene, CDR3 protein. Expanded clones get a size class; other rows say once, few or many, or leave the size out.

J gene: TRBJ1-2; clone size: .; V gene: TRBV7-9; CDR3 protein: CASSKGLNYGYTF
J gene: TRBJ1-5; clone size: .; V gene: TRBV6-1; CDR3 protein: CASSAGARVSNQPQHF
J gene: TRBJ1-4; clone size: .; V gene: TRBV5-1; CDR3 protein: CASSLESGAHEKLFF
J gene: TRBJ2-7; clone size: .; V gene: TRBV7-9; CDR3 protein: CASSLEGGISYEQYF
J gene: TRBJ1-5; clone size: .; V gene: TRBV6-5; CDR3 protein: CASSLQGGQPQHF
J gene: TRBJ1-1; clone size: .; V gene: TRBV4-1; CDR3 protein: CASSQDLVAGGYTEAFF
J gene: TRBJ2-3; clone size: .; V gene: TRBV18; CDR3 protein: CASSSSDTQYF
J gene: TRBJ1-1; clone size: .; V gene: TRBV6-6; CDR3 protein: CASSMTVMNTEAFF
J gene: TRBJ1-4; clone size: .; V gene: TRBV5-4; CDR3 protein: CASSLGTGEKLFF
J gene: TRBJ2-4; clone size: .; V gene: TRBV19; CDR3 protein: CASTGTGGAGLAKNIQYF
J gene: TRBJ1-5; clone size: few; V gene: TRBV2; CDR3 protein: CASSRGGQPQHF
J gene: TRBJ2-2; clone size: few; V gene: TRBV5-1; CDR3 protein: CASSRGEAGELFF
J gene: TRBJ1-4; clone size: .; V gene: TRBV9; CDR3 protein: CASSAPGQGARDEKLFF
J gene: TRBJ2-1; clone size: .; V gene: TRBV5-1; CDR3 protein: CASSLGGGLNEQFF
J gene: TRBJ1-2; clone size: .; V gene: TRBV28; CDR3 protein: CASSSPGGRWGYTF
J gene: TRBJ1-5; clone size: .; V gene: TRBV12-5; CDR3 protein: CASGLQFGQSDQPQHF
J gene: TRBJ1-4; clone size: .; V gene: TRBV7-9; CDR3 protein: CASSLVTGQNEKLFF